These 24 T cell receptor beta chains came from one sample sequenced in a study of tumor-infiltrating lymphocytes in primary liver carcinoma. Unsorted whole blood served as the source of blood RNA, and germline DNA was extracted as well. Starting from roughly 0.5 ug of total RNA, TCR beta cDNA was produced with a primer in the constant region. ARM-PCR was slightly modified, and three nested multiplex PCR rounds with it gave rise to the TCR beta libraries. Researchers ran the first two PCR rounds for ten to eleven cycles each with TRBV1-TRBV30 forward primers and a C-beta reverse primer. TCRdb reprocessed the multiplex PCR reads via MiXCR and lists one record per CDR3 protein. Among some 200,000 distinct CDR3 sequences listed, roughly 61% were seen once. The sample taken for sequencing was peripheral blood. Source of these receptors: an older woman with primary liver carcinoma and hepatitis B virus infection.

Worth noting for this clonotype: One junction end does not reproduce the germline sequence, and a read error may be involved. The V and J genes are TRBV11-2 and TRBJ1-1; D call uncertain. CDR1 SGHAT and CDR2 FQNNGV come from the germline V gene. The CDR3 is made up of 13 amino acids. CDR3 residues: CASSPSLSTEASF. The CDR3 bases are TGTGCCAGCAGCCCTAGTTTGAGCACTGAAGCTTCCTTT.

The chain recombines TRBV28 with TRBJ2-1; D call uncertain. Trimming removed 3 bases at V and 0 bases at J, with 12 bases between. The CDR3 is 16 amino acids. From germline, CDR1 is MDHEN and CDR2 SYDVKM. CDR3 in amino acids: CASSFPAASSYNEQFF. The CDR3 nucleotides are TGTGCCAGCAGTTTCCCGGCCGCGAGCTCCTACAATGAGCAGTTCTTC.

Only a few counts were recorded for this clonotype. The chain links TRBV2 to TRBJ2-4; 9 bases agree with TRBD1. Germline V lookup: CDR1 SNHLY, CDR2 FYNNEI. The CDR3 is made up of 13 amino acids. V trimming: 7 bases; J trimming: 8 bases; junction bases outside the gene matches: 6. The CDR3 DNA follows: TGTGCCAGCAATGGACAGGGGACGGACATTCAGTACTTC. It specifies CASNGQGTDIQYF.

V is TRBV5-1 and J is TRBJ2-7; 7 positions match TRBD1. CDR1 SGHRS and CDR2 YFSETQ come from the germline V gene. There are 16 residues in the CDR3. V dropped 4 bases and J dropped 5; count of bases not matched to a gene: 15. The CDR3 DNA sequence: TGCGCCAGCAGCAGACGAACCGGGACAGTGACCAACGAGCAGTACTTC. Residues: CASSRRTGTVTNEQYF. Supplemented by reference TRBV5-1 and TRBJ2-7, the full variable domain reads KAGVTQTPRYLIKTRGQQVTLSCSPISGHRSVSWYQQTPGQGLQFLFEYFSETQRNKGNFPGRFSGRQFSNSRSEMNVSTLELGDSALYLCASSRRTGTVTNEQYFGPGTRLTVT.

Worth noting for this clonotype: The germline gene is not matched at one end of the junction; a read error may be the cause. This chain links TRBV7-8 with TRBJ2-5; tentatively, D is TRBD2 (6 bases). The germline gives CDR1 SGHVS, CDR2 FQNEAQ. CDR3 length: 15 residues. The CDR3 DNA follows: TGTGCCAGCAGCTCAAACGCGGGACGGGGCAAGACCCAATACTTC. Amino acid sequence: CASSSNAGRGKTQYF.

In regard to this clonotype: Germline and junction disagree at one end, which may indicate a read error. The chain has TRBV11-2 and TRBJ2-2; no clear D. The CDR3 spans 13 residues. Germline values: CDR1 SGHAT, CDR2 FQNNGV. This chain's CDR3 is CASRFQVPGELFF. CDR3 DNA: TGTGCCAGCCGCTTTCAAGTTCCCGGAGAGCTGTTTTTT.

This clonotype appeared a single time. At one boundary the junction diverges from the germline segment, which might be a read error. The rearrangement uses TRBV5-1 and TRBJ2-7, with 7 positions matching TRBD2. This CDR3 is 14 amino acids long. CDR1 is SGHRS, CDR2 YFSETQ, per germline. DNA for the CDR3: TGCGCCAGCAGCACTAATGGGAGGGAGTACGAGCTGTACTTC. Its translation is CASSTNGREYELYF.

The chain has TRBV10-2 and TRBJ2-7; D unresolved. This CDR3 has 13 residues. The germline V and J ends were trimmed by 6 bases and 3 bases, with 12 bases remaining between them. Germline CDR1 and CDR2: WSHSY and SAAADI. The CDR3 is CASRRATYYEQYF. The CDR3 DNA sequence: TGCGCCAGCAGACGGGCAACTTACTACGAGCAGTACTTC.

As concerns this clonotype: The CDR3 ends on some other residue instead of the conserved phenylalanine or tryptophan, so this is likely a read error. The V and J genes are TRBV29-1 and TRBJ2-7; tentatively, D is TRBD1 or TRBD2 (5 bases each). This CDR3 contains 12 residues. Germline CDR1 and CDR2: SQVTM and ANQGSEA. DNA of the CDR3: TGCAGTGTTTGGGACGGAGAAGTCGAGCAGTACATC. Its protein is CSVWDGEVEQYI.

Concerning this clonotype: A much larger clonotype is one base distant, so this may be a read error. This chain connects TRBV6-1 to TRBJ1-5, with D possibly being TRBD1 (6 bases). The CDR3 is made up of 14 amino acids. CDR1 is MNHNS and CDR2 is SASEGT in the germline V gene. CDR3 in DNA: TGTGTCAGCAGTGATTGGGGGGCCAATCAGCCCCAGCATTTT. The encoded protein is CVSSDWGANQPQHF.

The chain is built from TRBV6-5 and TRBJ2-3; weak D call: TRBD2 (6 bases). V was pared by 7 bases and J by 2 bases, with 19 bases between. Germline V lookup: CDR1 MNHEY, CDR2 SVGAGI. This CDR3 has 16 residues. The CDR3 loop is CASTLGGVPLTDTQYF. The CDR3 coding sequence is TGTGCCAGCACTTTGGGAGGAGTCCCCCTCACAGATACGCAGTATTTT.

This clonotype was counted between two and nine times. The gene calls are TRBV4-2 and TRBJ2-3, with TRBD2 identical over 8 bases. CDR1 LGHNA and CDR2 YNFKEQ come from the germline V gene. The CDR3 spans 17 residues. V was clipped by 4 bases and J by 7 bases; unmatched bases: 16. The CDR3: CASSRGLGSFLANTQYF. The CDR3 bases are TGTGCCAGCAGCCGGGGACTAGGCAGCTTTTTAGCAAATACGCAGTATTTT.

V and J are TRBV5-6 and TRBJ2-7; 8 nucleotides match TRBD2. Germline lookup yields CDR1 SGHDT and CDR2 YYEEEE. CDR3 length equals 14 residues. The junction had 4 bases not matched to a gene; V was cut back by 5 bases and J by 0 bases. The CDR3 sequence is CASRQTSVSYEQYF. CDR3 nucleotides: TGTGCCAGCAGGCAGACTAGCGTCTCCTACGAGCAGTACTTC.

There are a few counts of this clonotype. The chain employs TRBV30 and TRBJ1-1; D is uncertain. The germline V gene encodes CDR1 GTSNPN and CDR2 SVGIG (reference sequence). Deletions cut 4 bases from V and 1 base from J, with 10 bases between. This CDR3 has 13 residues. CDR3 sequence: CAWNEQTNTEAFF. The DNA for the CDR3 is TGTGCCTGGAACGAACAGACGAACACTGAAGCTTTCTTT. Full variable domain (remainder filled in from reference TRBV30 and TRBJ1-1): SQTIHQWPATLVQPVGSPLSLECTVEGTSNPNLYWYRQAAGRGLQLLFYSVGIGQISSEVPQNLSASRPQDRQFILSSKKLLLSDSGFYLCAWNEQTNTEAFFGQGTRLTVV.

This clonotype appeared many times. The CDR3 DNA reads as TGTGCCAGCAGTTACTCGTCAGACAATGAGCAGTTCTTC. Residues: CASSYSSDNEQFF. V usage is TRBV6-5 and J usage is TRBJ2-1; D unclear. CDR1 MNHEY and CDR2 SVGAGI come from the germline V gene. Deletions cut 0 bases from V and 5 bases from J, with 5 bases between. There are 13 residues in the CDR3.

The chain combines TRBV28 with TRBJ2-7; D possibly corresponds to TRBD2 (6 bases). This CDR3 is built from 12 residues. Trimming pared 4 bases from V and 7 bases from J, leaving 11 bases between. In germline, CDR1 is MDHEN, CDR2 SYDVKM. The CDR3: CASSSIGREQYF. CDR3 nucleotides: TGTGCCAGCAGTTCAATAGGGAGGGAGCAGTACTTC.

This clonotype showed up just a few times. This may arise from a read error, as a much more abundant clone is one base away. The chain uses TRBV7-7 and TRBJ1-1, with TRBD1 as a possible D gene (6 bases). Germline V gives CDR1 SSHAT, CDR2 FNYEAQ (reference sequence). The CDR3 runs 15 residues. Written as DNA, the CDR3 is TGTGCTAGCAGCTTTGCCGGACAGTCGAACACTGAAGCTTTCTTT. Protein product: CASSFAGQSNTEAFF.

On this clonotype itself: The junction shows a germline mismatch at one end, possibly a read error. The genes are TRBV11-2 and TRBJ2-3; 7 bases map to TRBD2. CDR1 SGHAT and CDR2 FQNNGV come from the germline V gene. CDR3 size: 16 residues. CDR3 coding DNA: TGTACCAGCAGCTTAGGTACTAGCGCCTACACAGATACACAGTATTTT. Its translation: CTSSLGTSAYTDTQYF.

V gene TRBV20-1 combines with J gene TRBJ2-7; 8 bases agree with TRBD1. Looked up from germline, CDR1 is DFQATT and CDR2 is SNEGSKA (reference sequence). CDR3 length: 15 residues. V shed 2 bases, J shed 5 bases, and the junction held 11 bases outside the gene matches. The CDR3 reads CSARSPGTGFDEQYF. Here the CDR3 DNA reads TGCAGTGCTAGAAGTCCCGGGACAGGCTTCGACGAGCAGTACTTC.

A word on this clonotype: A read error may account for a junction end that differs from germline. The chain uses TRBV12-3 or TRBV12-4 and TRBJ2-1, with 10 bases matching TRBD1. CDR3 size: 15 residues. CDR3 amino acids: CASSSGTGAFDEQLF. Here the CDR3 DNA reads TGTGCCAGCAGTTCTGGGACAGGGGCATTTGATGAGCAGTTATTC.

This clonotype came up once. The junction differs from germline at one of its ends, possibly a read error. The rearrangement uses TRBV7-8 and TRBJ2-1; D uncertain. The CDR3 extends over 16 amino acids. Germline assignment: CDR1 SGHVS and CDR2 FQNEAQ. The CDR3 loop is CASSPHQALSYNEQLF. For the CDR3, the DNA is TGTGCCAGCAGCCCCCATCAGGCACTCTCCTACAATGAGCAGCTCTTC. The whole variable domain, filled in from reference TRBV7-8 and TRBJ2-1, reads GAGVSQSPRYKVAKRGQDVALRCDPISGHVSLFWYQQALGQGPEFLTYFQNEAQLDKSGLPSDRFFAERPEGSVSTLKIQRTQQEDSAVYLCASSPHQALSYNEQLFGPGTRLTVL.

The chain employs TRBV7-3 and TRBJ2-2; D possibly uses TRBD1 or TRBD2 (5 bases each). This CDR3 has 14 residues. Trimming took 2 bases from V and 3 from J, leaving 7 bases between them. The germline V gene has CDR1 SGHTA and CDR2 FQGTGA. The CDR3 nucleotides are TGTGCCAGCAGCTTACAGGGACACACCGGGGAGCTGTTTTTT. Translation: CASSLQGHTGELFF.

Comment on this clonotype: One end of the junction is discordant with germline, which a read error may explain. J is TRBJ2-7 and V is TRBV11-2; 11 bases line up with TRBD2. This CDR3 spans 14 amino acids. Germline values: CDR1 SGHAT, CDR2 FQNNGV. CDR3 loop: CASSRTSGPHEQHF. The CDR3 DNA is TGTGCCAGCAGCCGGACTAGCGGGCCCCACGAGCAGCACTTC.

The chain uses TRBV13 and TRBJ2-5; 7 bases agree with TRBD2. Germline-derived CDR1 and CDR2 are PRHDT and FYEKMQ (reference sequence). CDR3 length: 15 residues. V lost 7 bases to trimming and J lost 6 bases; unmatched junction nucleotides: 14. This CDR3 reads CASNLKHDGGKTQYF. DNA of the CDR3: TGTGCCAGCAACCTAAAGCATGACGGGGGGAAGACCCAGTACTTC.